Sequencing of this T cell receptor beta chain was carried out in a study of neurological immune-mediated disorders. The team produced cDNA through 5'RACE using 10-nucleotide random UMIs. TCRdb re-called the 5' RACE reads through MiXCR, storing one row per CDR3 protein. The sample gives approximately 89,000 distinct CDR3 sequences, over 10% of which show up once; about 5% is in the top ten. The sample's time point: longitudinal time-point 2. This clonotype appeared many times. The sequence derives from a female donor with HTLV-1-associated myelopathy (HAM/TSP). Sample: PBMCs.

The CDR3 protein is CSARITRTVYGYTF. The DNA for the CDR3 is TGCAGTGCTAGAATTACCCGGACAGTTTATGGCTACACCTTC. This chain connects TRBV20-1 to TRBJ1-2, with a tentative D call TRBD1 (6 bases). Germline-derived CDR1 and CDR2 are DFQATT and SNEGSKA (reference sequence). The CDR3 has 14 amino acids. Trimming pared 2 bases from V and 5 bases from J, leaving 15 bases between.